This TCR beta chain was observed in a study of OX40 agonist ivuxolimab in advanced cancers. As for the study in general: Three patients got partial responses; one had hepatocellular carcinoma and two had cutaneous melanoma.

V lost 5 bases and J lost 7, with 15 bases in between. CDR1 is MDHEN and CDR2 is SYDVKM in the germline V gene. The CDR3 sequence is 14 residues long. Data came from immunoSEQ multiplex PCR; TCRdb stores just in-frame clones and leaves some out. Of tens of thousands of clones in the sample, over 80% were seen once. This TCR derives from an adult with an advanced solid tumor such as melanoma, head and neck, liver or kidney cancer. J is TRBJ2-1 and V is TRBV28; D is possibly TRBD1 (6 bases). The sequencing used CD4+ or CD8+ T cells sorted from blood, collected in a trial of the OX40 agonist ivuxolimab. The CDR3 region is CASSPLRGWNEQFF. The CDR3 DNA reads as TGTGCCAGCAGTCCTCTAAGGGGGTGGAATGAGCAGTTCTTC.